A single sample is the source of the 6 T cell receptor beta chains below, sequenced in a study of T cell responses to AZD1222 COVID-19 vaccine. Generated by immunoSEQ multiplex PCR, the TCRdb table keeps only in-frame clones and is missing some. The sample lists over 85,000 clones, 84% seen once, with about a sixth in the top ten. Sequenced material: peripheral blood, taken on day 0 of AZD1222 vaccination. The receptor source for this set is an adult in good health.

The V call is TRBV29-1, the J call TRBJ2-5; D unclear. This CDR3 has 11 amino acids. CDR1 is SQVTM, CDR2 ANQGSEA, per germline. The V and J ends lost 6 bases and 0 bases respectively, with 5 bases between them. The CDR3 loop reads CSVSYQETQYF. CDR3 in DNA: TGCAGCGTCTCGTACCAAGAGACCCAGTACTTC.

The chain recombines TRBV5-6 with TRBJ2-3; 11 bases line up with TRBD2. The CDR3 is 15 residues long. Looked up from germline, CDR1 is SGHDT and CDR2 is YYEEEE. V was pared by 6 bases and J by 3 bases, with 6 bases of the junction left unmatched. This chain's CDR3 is CASTLSGRATDTQYF. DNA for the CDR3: TGTGCCAGCACCCTTAGCGGGAGGGCTACAGATACGCAGTATTTT. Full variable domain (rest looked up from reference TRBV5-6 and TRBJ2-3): DAGVTQSPTHLIKTRGQQVTLRCSPKSGHDTVSWYQQALGQGPQFIFQYYEEEERQRGNFPDRFSGHQFPNYSSELNVNALLLGDSALYLCASTLSGRATDTQYFGPGTRLTVL.

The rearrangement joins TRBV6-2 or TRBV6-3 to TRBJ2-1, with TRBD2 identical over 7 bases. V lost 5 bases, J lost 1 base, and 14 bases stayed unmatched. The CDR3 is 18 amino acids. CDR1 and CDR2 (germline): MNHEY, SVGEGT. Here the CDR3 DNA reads TGTGCCAGCAGTCCACTCGGGGGGACCCTTTTATCCTACAATGAGCAGTTCTTC. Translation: CASSPLGGTLLSYNEQFF.

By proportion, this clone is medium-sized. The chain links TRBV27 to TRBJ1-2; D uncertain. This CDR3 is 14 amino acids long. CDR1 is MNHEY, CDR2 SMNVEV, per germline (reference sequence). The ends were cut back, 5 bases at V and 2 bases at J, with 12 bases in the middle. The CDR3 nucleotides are TGTGCCAGCAGTCCCAGTTTCGGAAACTATGGCTACACCTTC. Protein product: CASSPSFGNYGYTF.

CDR3 coding DNA: TGTGCCAGCGAACTTGACCAGTTCTCACCCCTCCACTTT. This sequence encodes CASELDQFSPLHF. J is TRBJ1-6 and V is TRBV12-3 or TRBV12-4, with no clear D. The CDR3 loop spans 13 amino acids. The V end was cut by 8 bases, the J end by 10 bases, with 15 bases between.

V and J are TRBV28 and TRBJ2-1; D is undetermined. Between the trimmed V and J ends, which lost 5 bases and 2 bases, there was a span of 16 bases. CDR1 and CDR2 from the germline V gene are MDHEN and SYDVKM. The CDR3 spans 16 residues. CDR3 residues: CASSPTPRSPYNEQFF. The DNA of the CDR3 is TGTGCCAGCAGTCCGACTCCGCGGAGCCCCTACAATGAGCAGTTCTTC.